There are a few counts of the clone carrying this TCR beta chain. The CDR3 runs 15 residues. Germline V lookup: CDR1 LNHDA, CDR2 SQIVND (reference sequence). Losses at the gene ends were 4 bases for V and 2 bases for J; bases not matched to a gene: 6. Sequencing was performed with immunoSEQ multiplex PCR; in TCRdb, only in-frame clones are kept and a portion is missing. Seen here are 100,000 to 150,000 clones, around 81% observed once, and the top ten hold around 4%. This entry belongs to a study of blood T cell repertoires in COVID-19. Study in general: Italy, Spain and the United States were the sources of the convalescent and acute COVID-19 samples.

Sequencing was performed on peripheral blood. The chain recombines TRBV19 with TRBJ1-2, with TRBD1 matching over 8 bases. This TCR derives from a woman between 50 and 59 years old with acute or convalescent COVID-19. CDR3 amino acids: CASSRGQGANYGYTF. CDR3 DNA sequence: TGTGCCAGTAGTAGGGGGCAGGGGGCGAACTATGGCTACACCTTC. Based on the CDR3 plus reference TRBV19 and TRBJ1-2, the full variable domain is DGGITQSPKYLFRKEGQNVTLSCEQNLNHDAMYWYRQDPGQGLRLIYYSQIVNDFQKGDIAEGYSVSREKKESFPLTVTSAQKNPTAFYLCASSRGQGANYGYTFGSGTRLTVV.